These 27 T cell receptor beta chains originate from one sample sequenced in a study of shared clonotypes between healthy human individuals. Assay: immunoSEQ multiplex PCR; the TCRdb copy retains only in-frame clones and omits some. This table holds more than 400,000 clones, approximately 94% found once. Sequencing input: naive CD4+ T cells sorted from blood. Subset specified: CD45RA+ positively selected. All receptors derive from a woman between 25 and 40 years old in good health.

V usage is TRBV30 and J usage is TRBJ2-7; tentatively, D is TRBD2 (6 bases). The length of the CDR3 is 13 residues. The germline CDR1 and CDR2 sequences are GTSNPN and SVGIG (reference sequence). Trimming shortened V by 6 bases and J by 1 base, and 13 bases separated the two germline ends. The CDR3 nucleotides are TGTGCCTGCGCCCGCGGGATTTCCTACGAGCAGTACTTC. Protein: CACARGISYEQYF.

The chain joins TRBV5-4 to TRBJ2-2; a weak D match, TRBD2 (6 bases). CDR3 size: 16 residues. V lost 4 bases, J lost 0 bases, and 13 bases lay in between. The germline gives CDR1 SGHNT, CDR2 YYREEE (reference sequence). This chain's CDR3 is CASSRAWTTNTGELFF. The CDR3, as DNA: TGTGCCAGCAGCCGTGCGTGGACTACGAACACCGGGGAGCTGTTTTTT.

CDR3 sequence: CASRLQGTTSHETQYF. The CDR3 coding sequence is TGTGCCAGCCGACTACAAGGGACGACGTCTCATGAGACCCAGTACTTC. This rearrangement joins TRBV7-2 to TRBJ2-5; either TRBD1 or TRBD2 may supply D (5 bases each). This CDR3 contains 16 residues. V was pared by 8 bases and J by 5 bases, with 24 bases between. The germline V gene encodes CDR1 SGHTA and CDR2 FQGNSA.

This sequence joins TRBV6-5 and TRBJ1-1; no definite D call. The V end was cut by 0 bases, the J end by 1 base, with 9 bases between. The CDR3 has 15 amino acids. CDR1 is MNHEY, CDR2 SVGAGI, per germline. CDR3 region: CASSYSVTANTEAFF. For the CDR3, the DNA is TGTGCCAGCAGTTACTCGGTTACGGCGAACACTGAAGCTTTCTTT.

This clone was counted once. This chain uses TRBV11-1 with TRBJ2-1; no clear D gene. The CDR3 has 13 amino acids. V lost 5 bases and J 9 bases, leaving 14 bases between the germline ends. CDR1 SGHAT and CDR2 FQDESV come from the germline V gene (reference sequence). The CDR3 DNA follows: TGTGCCAGCAGCCGCCCTGGAAGTTTTGAGCAGTTCTTC. The encoded protein is CASSRPGSFEQFF.

The V call is TRBV29-1, the J call TRBJ2-1; 9 nucleotides align to TRBD2. CDR3 length equals 14 residues. CDR1 SQVTM and CDR2 ANQGSEA come from the germline V gene. After removal of 4 bases from V and 8 bases from J, the junction contained 9 bases not matched to a gene. The DNA for the CDR3 is TGCAGCGTTGTTTTGGCGGGAGGGCAGTATGAGCAGTTCTTC. Translation gives CSVVLAGGQYEQFF.

The chain links TRBV28 to TRBJ2-7; D assignment may be TRBD1 or TRBD2 (5 bases each). V dropped 5 bases and J dropped 2 bases, with 16 bases sitting between them. The length of the CDR3 is 15 residues. Germline V gene lookup returns CDR1 MDHEN and CDR2 SYDVKM. Here the CDR3 DNA reads TGTGCCAGCAGTACGCCCGGGACGGGAACCTACGAGCAGTACTTC. This gives the protein CASSTPGTGTYEQYF.

The V gene is TRBV10-3, the J gene TRBJ2-7; tentative D call: TRBD1 (5 bases). Trimming took 0 bases from V and 5 from J, leaving 14 bases between them. Per the germline V gene, CDR1 is ENHRY and CDR2 is SYGVKD. This CDR3 comprises 15 residues. CDR3 sequence reads: CAISESKTGANEQYF. The DNA of the CDR3 is TGTGCCATCAGTGAGTCCAAGACTGGGGCCAACGAGCAGTACTTC.

The chain links TRBV28 to TRBJ1-1, with D unclear. The CDR3 is 12 residues long. With 0 bases removed from V and 8 bases from J, the gap between germline ends came to 7 bases. Per germline, CDR1 MDHEN and CDR2 SYDVKM. The CDR3 sequence: CASSLWVSEAFF. DNA for the CDR3: TGTGCCAGCAGTTTATGGGTGTCCGAAGCTTTCTTT.

The chain carries TRBV4-2 and TRBJ1-2, with no clear D. Germline values: CDR1 LGHNA, CDR2 YNFKEQ. V gave up 1 base and J gave up 5 bases, with 2 bases separating them. The CDR3 has 11 amino acids. Here the CDR3 DNA reads TGTGCCAGCAGCCAAGGGTATGGCTACACCTTC. Residues: CASSQGYGYTF.

V gene TRBV5-1 combines with J gene TRBJ1-3; 8 bases fit TRBD1. Germline CDR1 reads SGHRS; CDR2 reads YFSETQ. The CDR3 extends over 18 amino acids. Trimming at V came to 4 bases and at J to 0 bases, leaving 12 bases not matched to a gene. In DNA form, the CDR3 reads TGCGCCAGCAGCAAAGGACAGGGAAAGTATGGCTCTGGAAACACCATATATTTT. Translating gives CASSKGQGKYGSGNTIYF.

The rearrangement links TRBV27 to TRBJ1-4; possibly TRBD1 for D (6 bases). This CDR3 comprises 15 residues. The germline gives CDR1 MNHEY, CDR2 SMNVEV (reference sequence). V gave up 5 bases and J gave up 5 bases, with 15 bases separating them. CDR3 protein: CASSPWDTRNEKLFF. In DNA, the CDR3 is TGTGCCAGCAGTCCTTGGGACACCAGAAATGAAAAACTGTTTTTT.

J is TRBJ1-1 and V is TRBV28, with 7 bases lining up with TRBD1. The germline CDR1 and CDR2 sequences are MDHEN and SYDVKM. The CDR3 is 15 residues long. V trimming: 5 bases; J trimming: 5 bases; junction bases outside the gene matches: 11. The CDR3 DNA sequence: TGTGCCAGCAGTCAGGGGGAGAGGTACGGAACTGAAGCTTTCTTT. It is translated as CASSQGERYGTEAFF.

The rearrangement joins TRBV18 to TRBJ2-4; the match to TRBD1 covers 7 bases. CDR1 and CDR2 (germline): KGHSH, LQKENI. The CDR3 covers 15 residues. After removal of 5 bases from V and 8 bases from J, the junction contained 12 bases not matched to a gene. In nucleotides, the CDR3 is TGTGCCAGCTCAGCGTACGGACAGGCCGCGGACATTCAGTACTTC. This sequence encodes CASSAYGQAADIQYF. Filled out from reference TRBV18 and TRBJ2-4, the complete variable domain reads NAGVMQNPRHLVRRRGQEARLRCSPMKGHSHVYWYRQLPEEGLKFMVYLQKENIIDESGMPKERFSAEFPKEGPSILRIQQVVRGDSAAYFCASSAYGQAADIQYFGAGTRLSVL.

On this clone: The junction does not match germline at one end; this may be a read error. The genes are TRBV5-1 and TRBJ2-1; unclear D gene. The CDR3 has 13 residues. The germline V gene has CDR1 SGHRS and CDR2 YFSETQ. The chain's CDR3 is CASSLVSDNEQFF. Here the CDR3 DNA reads TGCGCCAGCAGCTTGGTCTCCGACAATGAGCAGTTCTTC.

The chain has TRBV19 and TRBJ2-3; TRBD2 matches 12 bases. V lost 0 bases, J lost 11 bases, and 15 bases stayed unmatched. This CDR3 has 18 amino acids. Germline V gene data show CDR1 as LNHDA and CDR2 as SQIVND (reference sequence). Written as DNA, the CDR3 is TGTGCCAGTAGTATAGATCCGCCCCGGACTAGCGGGGCAGGCAGGCAGTATTTT. This codes for CASSIDPPRTSGAGRQYF.

V is TRBV19 and J is TRBJ2-7; the D gene is possibly TRBD1 (5 bases). Germline values: CDR1 LNHDA, CDR2 SQIVND (reference sequence). Trimming left V 8 bases short and J 0 bases short, with 14 bases between. The CDR3 covers 14 residues. In DNA form, the CDR3 reads TGTGCCAGTTCGGTTCAGGGTTACTCCTACGAGCAGTACTTC. Its protein is CASSVQGYSYEQYF.

The chain has TRBV7-2 and TRBJ1-5; D is ambiguous. Trimming pared 1 base from V and 0 bases from J, leaving 4 bases between. Germline CDR1 SGHTA, CDR2 FQGNSA. This CDR3 region has 14 residues. The CDR3 protein is CASSLVDSNQPQHF. The CDR3 DNA sequence: TGTGCCAGCAGCTTAGTTGATAGCAATCAGCCCCAGCATTTT.

The rearrangement links TRBV28 to TRBJ2-5, with D uncertain. CDR3 length: 11 amino acids. The V and J ends lost 8 bases and 0 bases respectively, with 4 bases between them. Germline-derived CDR1 and CDR2 are MDHEN and SYDVKM. The CDR3 sequence is CASRHQETQYF. CDR3 nucleotide sequence: TGTGCCAGCCGTCACCAAGAGACCCAGTACTTC.

V is TRBV5-8 and J is TRBJ2-7; D is tentatively TRBD1 or TRBD2 (6 bases each). Germline V gene lookup returns CDR1 SGHTS and CDR2 YDEGEE. The CDR3 length is 15 residues. Trimming took off 0 bases at V and 2 bases at J, with 12 bases between the two ends. CDR3 protein: CASSLAGGDTYEQYF. Written as DNA, the CDR3 is TGTGCCAGCAGCTTGGCCGGAGGGGACACCTACGAGCAGTACTTC.

V usage is TRBV6-5 and J usage is TRBJ1-5; a weak D match, TRBD1 (5 bases). The CDR3 length is 15 residues. V lost 3 bases to trimming and J lost 2 bases, with 11 bases between them. Germline assignment: CDR1 MNHEY and CDR2 SVGAGI. The CDR3 DNA sequence: TGTGCCAGCAGTTATAGGGCAGGGCGCAATCAGCCCCAGCATTTT. This codes for CASSYRAGRNQPQHF.

The genes are TRBV29-1 and TRBJ2-1; 11 positions agree with TRBD1. With V trimmed by 2 bases and J by 8 bases, 5 bases remained unmatched. CDR1 is SQVTM, CDR2 ANQGSEA, per germline. The CDR3 contains 14 residues. The chain's CDR3 is CSVEKDRGRDEQFF. The CDR3 nucleotides read TGCAGCGTTGAAAAGGACAGGGGGCGCGATGAGCAGTTCTTC.

V is TRBV5-1 and J is TRBJ2-5; the D gene is possibly TRBD2 (6 bases). Per the germline V gene, CDR1 is SGHRS and CDR2 is YFSETQ. Trimming removed 4 bases from V and 4 bases from J, with 14 bases in between. The CDR3 loop spans 14 amino acids. The chain's CDR3 is CASSPRGEVETQYF. Here the CDR3 DNA reads TGCGCCAGCAGCCCGCGGGGAGAGGTAGAGACCCAGTACTTC.

In DNA form, the CDR3 reads TGCGCCAGCAGCAACTCGGGGCAGGACCGCCTTATCTACACCTTC. The encoded protein is CASSNSGQDRLIYTF. This rearrangement joins TRBV5-1 to TRBJ1-2, with a possible D match to TRBD1 (5 bases). Germline-derived CDR1 and CDR2 are SGHRS and YFSETQ. Trimming removed 4 bases from V and 10 bases from J, with 23 bases in between. CDR3 length: 15 residues.

This chain joins TRBV28 and TRBJ2-5; D is uncertain. The CDR3 sequence is 12 residues long. Germline V gene data show CDR1 as MDHEN and CDR2 as SYDVKM. V was trimmed by 11 bases and J by 1 base, leaving 11 bases between them. DNA for the CDR3: TGTGCCCCCGGTCAGATCCAAGAGACCCAGTACTTC. It codes for CAPGQIQETQYF.

The rearrangement uses TRBV10-1 and TRBJ2-7; 7 bases agree with TRBD1. CDR1 WNHNN and CDR2 SYGVQD come from the germline V gene (reference sequence). Unmatched junction bases numbered 5, after V lost 2 bases and J lost 4 bases. This CDR3 has 14 residues. Written as DNA, the CDR3 is TGCGCCAGCAGTGAGGTGGGACAGCCTTACGAGCAGTACTTC. This encodes CASSEVGQPYEQYF.

The chain joins TRBV6-4 to TRBJ1-5; 12 positions agree with TRBD1. The ends lost 2 bases at V and 0 bases at J; junction bases unmatched: 14. The germline V gene has CDR1 MRHNA and CDR2 SNTAGT. There are 21 residues in the CDR3. This chain's CDR3 is CASSDTGTGGLLPNSNQPQHF. The CDR3 DNA sequence: TGTGCCAGCAGTGACACCGGGACAGGGGGCTTACTCCCTAATAGCAATCAGCCCCAGCATTTT.